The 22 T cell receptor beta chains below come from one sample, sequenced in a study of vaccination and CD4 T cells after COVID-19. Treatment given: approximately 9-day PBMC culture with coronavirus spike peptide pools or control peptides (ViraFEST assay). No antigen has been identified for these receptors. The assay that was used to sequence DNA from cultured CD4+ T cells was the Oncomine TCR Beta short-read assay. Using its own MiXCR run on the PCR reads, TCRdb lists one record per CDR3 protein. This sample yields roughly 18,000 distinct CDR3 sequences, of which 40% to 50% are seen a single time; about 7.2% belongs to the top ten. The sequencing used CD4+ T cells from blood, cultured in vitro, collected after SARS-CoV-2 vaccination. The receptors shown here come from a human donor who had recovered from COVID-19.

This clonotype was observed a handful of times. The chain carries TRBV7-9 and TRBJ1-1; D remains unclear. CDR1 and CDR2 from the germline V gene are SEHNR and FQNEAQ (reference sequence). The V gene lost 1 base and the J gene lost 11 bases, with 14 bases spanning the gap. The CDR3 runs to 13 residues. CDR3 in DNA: TGTGCCAGCAGCTTAGGGTCAGGCTTATTGGCTTTCTTT. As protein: CASSLGSGLLAFF.

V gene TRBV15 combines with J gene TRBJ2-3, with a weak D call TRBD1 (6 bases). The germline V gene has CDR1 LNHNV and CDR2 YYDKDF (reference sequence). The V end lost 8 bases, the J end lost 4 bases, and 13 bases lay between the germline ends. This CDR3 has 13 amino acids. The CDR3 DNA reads TGTGCCACCTCTAATAGGGGGTCAGATACGCAGTATTTT. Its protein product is CATSNRGSDTQYF.

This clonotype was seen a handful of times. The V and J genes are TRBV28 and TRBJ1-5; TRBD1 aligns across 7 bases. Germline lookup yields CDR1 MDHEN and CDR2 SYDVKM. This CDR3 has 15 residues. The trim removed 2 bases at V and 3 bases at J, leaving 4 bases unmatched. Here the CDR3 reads CASSLGTDLNQPQHF. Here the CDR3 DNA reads TGTGCCAGCAGTTTAGGGACAGACCTCAATCAGCCCCAGCATTTT.

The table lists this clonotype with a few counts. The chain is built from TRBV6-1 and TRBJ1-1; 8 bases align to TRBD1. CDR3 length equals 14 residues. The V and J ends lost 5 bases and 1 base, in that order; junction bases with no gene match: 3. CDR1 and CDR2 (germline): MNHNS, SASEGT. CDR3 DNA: TGTGCCAGCAGTCCTGGGACAGGGAACACTGAAGCTTTCTTT. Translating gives CASSPGTGNTEAFF.

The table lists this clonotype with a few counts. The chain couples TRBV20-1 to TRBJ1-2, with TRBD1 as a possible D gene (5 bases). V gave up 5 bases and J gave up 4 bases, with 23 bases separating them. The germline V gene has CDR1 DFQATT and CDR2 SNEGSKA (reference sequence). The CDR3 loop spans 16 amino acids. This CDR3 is CSAVGGMGVMGYGYTF. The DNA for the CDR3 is TGCAGTGCTGTGGGGGGGATGGGGGTAATGGGCTATGGCTACACCTTC.

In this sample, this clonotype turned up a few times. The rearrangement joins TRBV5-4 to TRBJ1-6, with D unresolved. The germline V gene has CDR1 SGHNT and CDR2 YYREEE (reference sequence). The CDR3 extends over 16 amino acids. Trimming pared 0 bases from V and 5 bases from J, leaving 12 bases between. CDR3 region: CASSLAGGSDNSPLHF. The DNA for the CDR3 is TGTGCCAGCAGCTTGGCCGGTGGATCCGATAATTCACCCCTCCACTTT.

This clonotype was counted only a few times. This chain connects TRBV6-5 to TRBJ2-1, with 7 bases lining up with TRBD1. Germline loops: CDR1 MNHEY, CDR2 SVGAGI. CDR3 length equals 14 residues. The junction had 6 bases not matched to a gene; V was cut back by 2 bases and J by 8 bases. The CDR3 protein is CASSYGQVGDEQFF. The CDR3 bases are TGTGCCAGCAGTTACGGACAGGTTGGGGATGAGCAGTTCTTC.

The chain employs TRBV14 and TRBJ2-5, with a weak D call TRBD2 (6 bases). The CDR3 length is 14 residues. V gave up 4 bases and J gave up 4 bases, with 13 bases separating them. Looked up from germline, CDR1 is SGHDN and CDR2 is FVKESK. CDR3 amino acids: CASSRGQGGETQYF. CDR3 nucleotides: TGTGCCAGCAGCCGTGGGCAGGGAGGAGAGACCCAGTACTTC.

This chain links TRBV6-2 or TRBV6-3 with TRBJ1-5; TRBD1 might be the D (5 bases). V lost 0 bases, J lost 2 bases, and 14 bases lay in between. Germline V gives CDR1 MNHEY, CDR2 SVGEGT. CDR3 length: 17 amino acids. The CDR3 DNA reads TGTGCCAGCAGTTACTCGTTTTTACTGGGGGGCAATCAGCCCCAGCATTTT. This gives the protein CASSYSFLLGGNQPQHF.

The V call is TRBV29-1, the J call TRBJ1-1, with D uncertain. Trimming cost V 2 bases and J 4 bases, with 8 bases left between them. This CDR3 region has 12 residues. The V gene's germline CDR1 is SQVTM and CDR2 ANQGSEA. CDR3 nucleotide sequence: TGCAGCGTTGAACGGACCGCCACTGAAGCTTTCTTT. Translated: CSVERTATEAFF.

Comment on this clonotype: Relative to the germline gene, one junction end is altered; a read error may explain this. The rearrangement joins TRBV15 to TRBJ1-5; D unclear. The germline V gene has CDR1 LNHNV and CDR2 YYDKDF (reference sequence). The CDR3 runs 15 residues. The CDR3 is CASSRETGRNQPQHF. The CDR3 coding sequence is TGTGCCTCCAGCAGAGAAACGGGGAGGAATCAGCCCCAGCATTTT.

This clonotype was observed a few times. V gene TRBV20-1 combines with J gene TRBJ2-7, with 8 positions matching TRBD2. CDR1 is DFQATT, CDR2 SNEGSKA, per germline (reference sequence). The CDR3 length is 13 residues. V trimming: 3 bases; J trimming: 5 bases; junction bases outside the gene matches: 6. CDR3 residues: CSASSGMGNEQYF. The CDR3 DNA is TGCAGTGCTAGTAGCGGGATGGGGAACGAGCAGTACTTC.

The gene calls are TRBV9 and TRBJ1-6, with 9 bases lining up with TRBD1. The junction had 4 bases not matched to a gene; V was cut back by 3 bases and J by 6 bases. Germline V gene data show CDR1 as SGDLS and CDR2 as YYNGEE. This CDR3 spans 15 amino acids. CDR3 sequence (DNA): TGTGCCAGCAGCGCGACAGGGGGAGGTAATTCACCCCTCCACTTT. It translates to CASSATGGGNSPLHF.

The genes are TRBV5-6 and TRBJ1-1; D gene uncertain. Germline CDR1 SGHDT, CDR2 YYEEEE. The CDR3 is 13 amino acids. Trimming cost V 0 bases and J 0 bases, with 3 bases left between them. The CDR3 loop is CASSLGVNTEAFF. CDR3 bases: TGTGCCAGCAGCTTGGGAGTGAACACTGAAGCTTTCTTT.

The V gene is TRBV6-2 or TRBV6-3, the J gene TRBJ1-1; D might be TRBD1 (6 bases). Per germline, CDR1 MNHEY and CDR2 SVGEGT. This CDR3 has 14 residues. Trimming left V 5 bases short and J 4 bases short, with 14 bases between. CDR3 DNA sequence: TGTGCCAGCAGTCGAGCAGGGGAGAGCACTGAAGCTTTCTTT. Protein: CASSRAGESTEAFF.

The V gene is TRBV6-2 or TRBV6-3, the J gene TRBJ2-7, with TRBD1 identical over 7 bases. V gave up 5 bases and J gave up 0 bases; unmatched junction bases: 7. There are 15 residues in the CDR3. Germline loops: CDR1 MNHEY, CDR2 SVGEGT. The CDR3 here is CASSPGQYTSYEQYF. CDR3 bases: TGTGCCAGCAGTCCGGGACAGTATACCTCCTACGAGCAGTACTTC.

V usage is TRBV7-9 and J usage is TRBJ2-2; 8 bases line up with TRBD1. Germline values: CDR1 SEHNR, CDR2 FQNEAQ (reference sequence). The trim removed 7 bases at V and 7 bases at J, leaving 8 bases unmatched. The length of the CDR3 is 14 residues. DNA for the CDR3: TGTGCCAGCAAAGACAGGGGAAAAGACGGGGAGCTGTTTTTT. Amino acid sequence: CASKDRGKDGELFF.

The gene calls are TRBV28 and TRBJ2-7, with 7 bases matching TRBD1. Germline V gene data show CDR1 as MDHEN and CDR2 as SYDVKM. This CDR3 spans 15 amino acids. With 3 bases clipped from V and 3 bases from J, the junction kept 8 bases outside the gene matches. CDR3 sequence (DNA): TGTGCCAGCAGTTTCCGAGGGACAGCCCGCTACGAGCAGTACTTC. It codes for CASSFRGTARYEQYF.

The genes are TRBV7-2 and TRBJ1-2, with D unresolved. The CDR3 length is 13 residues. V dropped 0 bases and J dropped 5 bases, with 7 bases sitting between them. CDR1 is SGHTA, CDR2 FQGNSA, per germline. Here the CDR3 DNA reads TGTGCCAGCAGCTTAGCACAGATTTATGGCTACACCTTC. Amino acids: CASSLAQIYGYTF.

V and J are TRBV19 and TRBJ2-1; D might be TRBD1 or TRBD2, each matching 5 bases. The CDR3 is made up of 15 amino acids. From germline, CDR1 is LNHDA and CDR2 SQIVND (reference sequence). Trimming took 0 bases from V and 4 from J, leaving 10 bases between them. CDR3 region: CASSIDRDQYNEQFF. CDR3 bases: TGTGCCAGTAGTATAGACCGGGACCAATACAATGAGCAGTTCTTC.

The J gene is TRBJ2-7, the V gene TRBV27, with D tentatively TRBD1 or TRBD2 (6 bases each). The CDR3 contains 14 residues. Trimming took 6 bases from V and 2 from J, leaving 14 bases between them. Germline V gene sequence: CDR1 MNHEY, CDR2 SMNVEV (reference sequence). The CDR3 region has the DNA TGTGCCAGCAGACTCGGGGGCGGAACCTACGAGCAGTACTTC. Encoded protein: CASRLGGGTYEQYF.

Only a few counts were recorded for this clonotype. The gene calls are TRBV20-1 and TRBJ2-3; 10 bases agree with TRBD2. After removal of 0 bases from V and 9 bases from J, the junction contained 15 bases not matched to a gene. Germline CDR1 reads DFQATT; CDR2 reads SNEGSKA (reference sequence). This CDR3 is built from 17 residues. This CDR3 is CSARDQSGGAGYRTQYF. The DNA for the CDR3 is TGCAGTGCTAGAGATCAGAGCGGGGGGGCCGGGTACAGAACGCAGTATTTT.